The 18 T cell receptor beta chains listed next were all sequenced from one sample in a study of cytomegalovirus exposure and HLA in healthy donors. The repertoire was sequenced with immunoSEQ multiplex PCR; TCRdb's copy has only in-frame clones and lacks some. The top ten clones hold over 9% of a sample with 110,000 to 150,000 clones, nearly 90% of them seen once. The material sequenced was PBMCs. Receptors originate from a woman between 18 and 29 years old in good health and CMV-seropositive.

The rearrangement uses TRBV6-5 and TRBJ1-1; no clear D. The V gene lost 6 bases and the J gene lost 1 base, with 9 bases spanning the gap. CDR1 is MNHEY and CDR2 is SVGAGI in the germline V gene. The CDR3 extends over 13 amino acids. CDR3 nucleotides: TGTGCCAGCAGCCGAGGCAGGAACACTGAAGCTTTCTTT. It codes for CASSRGRNTEAFF.

This chain uses TRBV6-1 with TRBJ1-1, with D maybe TRBD1 (6 bases). CDR1 MNHNS and CDR2 SASEGT come from the germline V gene. Between the trimmed V and J ends, which lost 1 base and 6 bases, there was a span of 12 bases. The CDR3 extends over 14 amino acids. The CDR3 bases are TGTGCCAGCAGTGAAGTGGGGGCGTTTTCTGAAGCTTTCTTT. This sequence encodes CASSEVGAFSEAFF.

The chain joins TRBV4-1 to TRBJ2-3; D not certain. V gave up 3 bases and J gave up 6 bases, with 16 bases separating them. The CDR3 extends over 15 amino acids. Germline-derived CDR1 and CDR2 are MGHRA and YSYEKL. The CDR3 is CASSHGGGPADTQYF. The CDR3 DNA follows: TGCGCCAGCAGCCACGGCGGCGGCCCCGCGGATACGCAGTATTTT.

V is TRBV10-3 and J is TRBJ1-2, with 9 bases matching TRBD1. This CDR3 contains 13 residues. Germline CDR1 and CDR2: ENHRY and SYGVKD. The V segment lost 5 bases and the J segment 6 bases; nucleotides outside the gene matches: 4. CDR3 sequence (DNA): TGTGCCATCAGTTTACAGGGGGCCCATGGCTACACCTTC. It translates to CAISLQGAHGYTF.

The chain links TRBV11-2 to TRBJ1-1; TRBD1 aligns across 8 bases. J gave up 11 bases and V 5 bases, and 10 bases lay outside the gene matches. The CDR3 consists of 13 residues. Germline values: CDR1 SGHAT, CDR2 FQNNGV. DNA of the CDR3: TGTGCCAGCAGCCTTGACAGGGGTCCGGGTGCTTTCTTT. Protein product: CASSLDRGPGAFF.

V and J are TRBV18 and TRBJ1-6; maybe TRBD1 (6 bases). V gave up 6 bases and J gave up 10 bases, with 19 bases separating them. This CDR3 is 15 amino acids long. CDR1 is KGHSH and CDR2 is LQKENI in the germline V gene. CDR3 amino acids: CASSADRNGGSPLHF. The CDR3 DNA sequence: TGTGCCAGCTCGGCCGACAGGAACGGCGGCTCACCCCTCCACTTT.

Details on this clone: This CDR3 is also generated by other DNA sequences in the sample. V gene TRBV5-1 combines with J gene TRBJ2-7, with D perhaps matching TRBD2 (7 bases). Per germline, CDR1 SGHRS and CDR2 YFSETQ. This CDR3 has 14 residues. V was pared by 2 bases and J by 3 bases, with 12 bases between. CDR3 amino acids: CASSFSGGNYEQYF. DNA for the CDR3: TGCGCCAGCAGCTTCTCGGGGGGCAACTACGAGCAGTACTTC. The full variable domain, rest sourced from reference TRBV5-1 and TRBJ2-7, is KAGVTQTPRYLIKTRGQQVTLSCSPISGHRSVSWYQQTPGQGLQFLFEYFSETQRNKGNFPGRFSGRQFSNSRSEMNVSTLELGDSALYLCASSFSGGNYEQYFGPGTRLTVT.

The chain recombines TRBV19 with TRBJ1-5; TRBD1 agrees at 11 bases. The V and J ends lost 2 bases and 2 bases, in that order; junction bases with no gene match: 5. The CDR3 has 17 amino acids. The germline gives CDR1 LNHDA, CDR2 SQIVND (reference sequence). As DNA, the CDR3 is TGTGCCAGTAGTATATCGGACAGGGGGCAAGGCAATCAGCCCCAGCATTTT. It codes for CASSISDRGQGNQPQHF.

This chain connects TRBV6-5 to TRBJ1-1; TRBD1 is a possible D gene (6 bases). Germline CDR1 is MNHEY and CDR2 is SVGAGI. The germline V and J ends were trimmed by 6 bases and 1 base, with 15 bases remaining between them. This CDR3 is built from 15 residues. The CDR3 region has the DNA TGTGCCAGCAGCCCCGGGTGGGGGCGGAACACTGAAGCTTTCTTT. Encoded protein: CASSPGWGRNTEAFF.

The CDR3 loop reads CASSLGQEKLFF. CDR3 nucleotide sequence: TGTGCCAGCAGCTTAGGACAGGAAAAACTGTTTTTT. The chain combines TRBV7-9 with TRBJ1-4; D is possibly TRBD1 (5 bases). CDR3 length equals 12 residues. The ends were cut back, 1 base at V and 8 bases at J, with 5 bases in the middle. Germline assignment: CDR1 SEHNR and CDR2 FQNEAQ (reference sequence).

This chain connects TRBV19 to TRBJ2-1; 9 bases are a match to TRBD1. CDR1 LNHDA and CDR2 SQIVND come from the germline V gene (reference sequence). Losses at the gene ends were 5 bases for V and 6 bases for J; bases not matched to a gene: 11. The CDR3 contains 16 residues. The CDR3 protein is CASSAGTGGRFNEQFF. CDR3 bases: TGTGCCAGTAGTGCCGGAACAGGGGGCAGGTTCAATGAGCAGTTCTTC.

The rearrangement uses TRBV20-1 and TRBJ1-2, with D uncertain. From germline, CDR1 is DFQATT and CDR2 SNEGSKA (reference sequence). The CDR3 spans 10 residues. The CDR3 region is CREGSKGYTF. The CDR3 nucleotides are TGCAGGGAGGGCTCGAAAGGCTACACCTTC.

The chain couples TRBV10-3 to TRBJ1-3, with TRBD1 identical over 8 bases. The ends lost 11 bases at V and 2 bases at J; junction bases unmatched: 8. Germline values: CDR1 ENHRY, CDR2 SYGVKD. The CDR3 is 14 amino acids. The CDR3 nucleotides are TGTGCCGTCGCAGGACAGGGTACTGGAAACACCATATATTTT. This encodes CAVAGQGTGNTIYF.

The CDR3 DNA reads TGTGCCAGCAGACAGGGGATCAAAAACATTCAGTACTTC. Protein product: CASRQGIKNIQYF. The V gene is TRBV6-5, the J gene TRBJ2-4; TRBD1 matches 7 bases. The CDR3 is 13 residues long. Germline V CDR1 and CDR2: MNHEY, SVGAGI. The J segment lost 3 bases and the V segment lost 6 bases, leaving 2 bases of the junction unmatched.

This clone was found a few times. The chain carries TRBV19 and TRBJ2-7, with 7 bases identical to TRBD1. The CDR3 runs 14 residues. Germline values: CDR1 LNHDA, CDR2 SQIVND (reference sequence). The junction had 4 bases not matched to a gene; V was cut back by 3 bases and J by 2 bases. In DNA form, the CDR3 reads TGTGCCAGTAGTATCCCGGGACAGACCTACGAGCAGTACTTC. Translating it yields CASSIPGQTYEQYF.

DNA for the CDR3: TGTGCCAGCAGTAGCCCGGGACAGGTGTACAATGAGCAGTTCTTC. This sequence encodes CASSSPGQVYNEQFF. This chain uses TRBV6-5 with TRBJ2-1; 8 nucleotides agree with TRBD1. Trimming at V came to 5 bases and at J to 4 bases, leaving 7 bases not matched to a gene. CDR1 MNHEY and CDR2 SVGAGI come from the germline V gene. The CDR3 covers 15 residues.

This rearrangement joins TRBV6-4 to TRBJ1-2; D is undetermined. The germline gives CDR1 MRHNA, CDR2 SNTAGT. Trimming left V 5 bases short and J 8 bases short, with 18 bases between. The CDR3 totals 14 residues. CDR3 loop: CASSQGPGVGGYTF. The CDR3, as DNA: TGTGCCAGCAGTCAAGGCCCCGGGGTAGGAGGCTACACCTTC.

The chain's CDR3 is CASSFDRVNYGYTF. The CDR3, as DNA: TGTGCCAGCAGTTTCGACAGGGTCAACTATGGCTACACCTTC. This chain connects TRBV28 to TRBJ1-2; 7 bases line up with TRBD1. The germline CDR1 and CDR2 sequences are MDHEN and SYDVKM. The CDR3 covers 14 residues. V dropped 3 bases and J dropped 2; count of bases not matched to a gene: 3.